This T cell receptor (beta chain) was documented in a study of metastatic and nonmetastatic thyroid tumors. In the study overall: The authors compared repertoires across blood and tumor or nodule tissue from malignant and benign thyroid patients.

The germline V gene encodes CDR1 MDHEN and CDR2 SYDVKM. Trimming stripped 0 bases from V and 5 bases from J, with 7 bases between. The CDR3 consists of 13 residues. In the authors' methods: It was from CDR3 differences across clinicopathological groups that a distant-metastasis classifier for papillary thyroid cancer was built. TCRdb redid the clone calls on the PCR reads using MiXCR. For this entry, the V and J calls and clone size follow TCRdb and not the study's own pipeline. The table records 25,000 to 35,000 clones, more than 20% of them present only once. Overall study findings and caveats: Compared with benign nodules, malignant thyroid tumors were reported to have significantly higher TCR beta diversity in both blood and tumor.

Nobody among the patients had been given any treatment before thyroid surgery. This clone has a count of ten or more. The target antigen is unknown. The clonotype comes from a female donor with papillary thyroid cancer or a benign thyroid nodule (not recorded which). Some clones in this sample may be carry-over from other donors' samples. The chain has TRBV28 and TRBJ2-5, with D perhaps matching TRBD1 or TRBD2 (5 bases each). Input material: blood. The CDR3 protein is CASSLWRGETQYF. The CDR3 DNA reads TGTGCCAGCAGTTTATGGAGGGGCGAGACCCAGTACTTC.